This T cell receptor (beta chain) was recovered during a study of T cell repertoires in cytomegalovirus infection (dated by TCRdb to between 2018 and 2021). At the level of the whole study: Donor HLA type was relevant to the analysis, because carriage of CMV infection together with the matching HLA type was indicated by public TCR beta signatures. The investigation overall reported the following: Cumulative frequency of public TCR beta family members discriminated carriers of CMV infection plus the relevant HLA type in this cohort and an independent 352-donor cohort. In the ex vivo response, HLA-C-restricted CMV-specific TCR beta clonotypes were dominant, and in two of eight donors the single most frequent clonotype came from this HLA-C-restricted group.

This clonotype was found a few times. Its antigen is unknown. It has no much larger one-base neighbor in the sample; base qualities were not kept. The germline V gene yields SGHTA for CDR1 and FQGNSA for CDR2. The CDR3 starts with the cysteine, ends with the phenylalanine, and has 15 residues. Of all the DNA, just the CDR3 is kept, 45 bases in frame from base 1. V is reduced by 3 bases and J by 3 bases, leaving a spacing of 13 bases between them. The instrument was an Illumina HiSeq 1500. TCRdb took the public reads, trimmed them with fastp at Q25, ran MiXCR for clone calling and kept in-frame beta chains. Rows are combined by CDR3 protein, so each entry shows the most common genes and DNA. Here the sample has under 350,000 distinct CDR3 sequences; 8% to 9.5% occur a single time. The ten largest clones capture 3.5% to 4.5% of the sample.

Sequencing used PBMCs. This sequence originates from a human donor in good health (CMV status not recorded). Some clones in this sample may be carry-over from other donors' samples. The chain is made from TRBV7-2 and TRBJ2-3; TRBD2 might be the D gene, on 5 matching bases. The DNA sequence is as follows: TGTGCCAGCAGCTTTTCCGGACTCCAGACAGATACGCAGTATTTT. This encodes CASSFSGLQTDTQYF.